The present entry profiles one T cell receptor beta chain with its context. This entry is derived from a study of cytotoxic CD8 clonotypes in ibrutinib-treated CLL. The wider study: Complete response was seen in 2 patients and partial in approximately 25; roughly 12 progressed and roughly 15 stayed remitted after a median around 6 years. The samples contained 260,000 or so productive templates on average. They also contained an average of 94,082 productive rearrangements.

The germline V gene encodes CDR1 MNHNS and CDR2 SASEGT. V dropped 2 bases and J dropped 0 bases, with 11 bases sitting between them. The CDR3 covers 15 residues. The planned depth of sequencing spanned 1 in 200,000 to 1 in 1 million T cells. Generated by immunoSEQ multiplex PCR, the TCRdb table keeps only in-frame clones and is missing some. The sample yields about 36,000 clones, about 70% seen once. The TCR originated in a human donor with chronic lymphocytic leukemia. This chain connects TRBV6-1 to TRBJ2-7; D not certain. Material: PBMCs, obtained at disease progression, from a patient treated with ibrutinib. The CDR3 DNA is TGTGCCAGCAGTGAAAGTCCGGCTGTCTCCTACGAGCAGTACTTC. Translating gives CASSESPAVSYEQYF.